The rows below give T cell receptor beta chains drawn from one sample of a study of OX40 agonist ivuxolimab in advanced cancers. Repertoires were generated with immunoSEQ multiplex PCR, while TCRdb's copy carries only in-frame clones and drops some. This table holds 60,000 or so clones, roughly 87% found once. This sample comprised CD4+ or CD8+ T cells sorted from blood, obtained in a trial of the OX40 agonist ivuxolimab. The source is an adult with an advanced solid tumor such as melanoma, head and neck, liver or kidney cancer. The CDR3 runs from the conserved cysteine through the conserved F or W. D genes are given only for firm matches. Only part of the rows carry a size: once, few, many, or a class if the clone is expanded.

NA	TRBV6-5	NA	TRBJ1-2	CASSYGGAGYGYTF	TGTGCCAGCAGTTACGGGGGGGCCGGCTATGGCTACACCTTC
NA	TRBV6-5	many	TRBJ1-1	CASSPSNTEAFF	TGTGCCAGCAGTCCTTCGAACACTGAAGCTTTCTTT
TRBD1	TRBV10-3	NA	TRBJ2-1	CAISLDRGHEQFF	TGTGCCATCAGTTTAGACAGGGGGCATGAGCAGTTCTTC
TRBD1	TRBV10-2	NA	TRBJ1-2	CASGPPGGEAGYTF	TGCGCCAGCGGCCCCCCAGGGGGCGAGGCTGGCTACACCTTC
TRBD1	TRBV5-8	NA	TRBJ1-1	CASSPGTVRVSTEAFF	TGTGCCAGCAGCCCTGGGACAGTGAGGGTGAGCACTGAAGCTTTCTTT
NA	TRBV6-4	NA	TRBJ2-7	CASSEVPNAEQYF	TGTGCCAGCAGTGAGGTCCCAAATGCCGAGCAGTACTTC
NA	TRBV5-1	NA	TRBJ2-7	CASSLEDWGLSYEQYF	TGCGCCAGCAGCCTGGAGGATTGGGGGTTAAGCTACGAGCAGTACTTC
NA	TRBV21-1	once	TRBJ1-5	CASSKETCSGRDQPQHF	TGTGCCAGCAGCAAAGAAACCTGTTCGGGGAGGGATCAGCCCCAGCATTTT
TRBD1	TRBV7-9	NA	TRBJ1-2	CASSQSPDRETYGYTF	TGTGCCAGCAGCCAAAGCCCTGACAGGGAGACCTATGGCTACACCTTC
NA	TRBV21-1	once	TRBJ2-2	CASSGPDSANTGELFF	TGTGCCAGCAGTGGGCCCGACAGCGCGAACACCGGGGAGCTGTTTTTT
TRBD1	TRBV6-1	NA	TRBJ2-1	CASSGGQVKQFF	TGTGCCAGCAGTGGGGGACAGGTGAAACAGTTCTTC
NA	TRBV6-5	NA	TRBJ1-1	CASSYDSMNTEAFF	TGTGCCAGCAGTTACGACAGTATGAACACTGAAGCTTTCTTT
NA	TRBV5-1	NA	TRBJ2-3	CASSTRLASSADTQYF	TGCGCCAGCAGCACGAGGCTAGCGAGCAGCGCAGATACGCAGTATTTT
TRBD1	TRBV13	NA	TRBJ1-2	CASITRGSGDYGYTF	TGTGCCAGCATCACCAGGGGGTCAGGGGACTATGGCTACACCTTC
TRBD2	TRBV2	NA	TRBJ2-7	CASSLAGTYEQYF	TGTGCCAGCAGTCTAGCGGGAACCTACGAGCAGTACTTC
NA	TRBV2	NA	TRBJ2-1	CASGAGGNEQFF	TGTGCCAGCGGCGCAGGAGGGAATGAGCAGTTCTTC
NA	TRBV5-1	NA	TRBJ1-3	CASSLAGPSSGNTIYF	TGCGCCAGCAGCTTGGCAGGTCCCTCCTCTGGAAACACCATATATTTT
TRBD1	TRBV28	NA	TRBJ2-7	CASSLWGTGFNYEQYF	TGTGCCAGCAGTTTATGGGGGACAGGGTTTAATTACGAGCAGTACTTC
NA	TRBV9	NA	TRBJ2-3	CASSGTRVVDTQYF	TGTGCCAGCAGCGGAACCAGGGTGGTAGATACGCAGTATTTT
NA	TRBV7-9	NA	TRBJ2-7	CASSPRVGAYEQYF	TGTGCCAGCAGCCCTCGCGTGGGAGCATACGAGCAGTACTTC
TRBD2	TRBV5-1	NA	TRBJ2-5	CASSTWTSGGADQETQYF	TGCGCCAGCAGCACCTGGACTAGCGGGGGGGCTGACCAAGAGACCCAGTACTTC
NA	TRBV7-9	NA	TRBJ1-4	CASSPKHEVVNQKLFF	TGTGCCAGCAGCCCAAAACATGAGGTAGTCAACCAAAAACTGTTTTTT
NA	TRBV5-6	NA	TRBJ2-1	CASSLTAPVEEQFF	TGTGCCAGCAGCTTGACAGCCCCCGTGGAAGAGCAGTTCTTC
NA	TRBV14	NA	TRBJ2-1	CASSHGRYNEQFF	TGTGCCAGCAGCCACGGCCGCTACAATGAGCAGTTCTTC
NA	TRBV29-1	NA	TRBJ1-5	CSVEDPTDGNQPQHF	TGCAGCGTTGAAGATCCGACAGACGGCAATCAGCCCCAGCATTTT